At least ten counts were recorded for the clone carrying this TCR beta chain. UMIs and a universal primer site were added when TCR cDNA was made by 5'RACE template switching. A single record per CDR3 protein comes from TCRdb applying MiXCR to the 5' RACE reads. The sample carries roughly 45,000 distinct CDR3 sequences, about 6.8% recorded once. The data are from a study of T cells after yellow fever vaccination. Overall study: The SMART-Seq v4 Ultra Low Input method served to prepare the low-cell-number fractions. Study-level results: Though weaker, the secondary response peaked faster, on day 5 versus 15. Relatively few clonotypes were ones that appeared in both CD4 and CD8 compartments.

Germline V gene lookup returns CDR1 SGHNT and CDR2 YYREEE (reference sequence). The CDR3 sequence is 14 residues long. V lost 0 bases and J lost 0, with 5 bases in between. The chain combines TRBV5-4 with TRBJ2-3; D call uncertain. The clonotype was recovered from a man aged 25 to 45 who received the YFV17D yellow fever vaccine. The starting material was CD8+ T cells not binding an NS4B(214-222) dextramer, sorted from PBMCs, obtained 45 days after the yellow fever booster vaccination. The CDR3 DNA is TGTGCCAGCAGCTTGGGGTCCAGCACAGATACGCAGTATTTT. Protein: CASSLGSSTDTQYF.